This TCR beta chain was recovered during a study of T cells in Graves' hyperthyroidism and ophthalmopathy. The overall study: Blood from the periphery was taken at initial diagnosis, before any treatment.

Remarks on this clonotype: Its antigen is undetermined.

Drawn at first hyperthyroidism diagnosis, the blood sample preceded any ophthalmopathy symptoms. Fresh peripheral blood, under 11 ml, yielded the PBMCs. RNA transcripts yielded amplified TCR beta CDR3 regions. First-round RT-PCR with HTBI primers amplified the TCR CDR3 region. TCRdb analysed the multiplex PCR reads with MiXCR anew, one entry per CDR3 protein. The table lists around 700,000 distinct CDR3 sequences, approximately 18% of them singletons. V gave up 4 bases and J gave up 2 bases, with 12 bases separating them. The CDR3 loop spans 15 amino acids. Germline CDR1 MNHNS, CDR2 SASEGT. General study results and limits: Most thyroid clonotypes that were expanded above 0.001 also turned up in blood.

The rearrangement links TRBV6-1 to TRBJ2-1; weak D call: TRBD2 (6 bases). This clonotype was obtained from a woman aged 45-59 years with Graves' hyperthyroidism that later progressed to Graves' ophthalmopathy. The sequenced sample was blood. The CDR3 is CASSGERVTYNEQFF. CDR3 nucleotides: TGTGCCAGCAGTGGCGAGCGGGTAACCTACAATGAGCAGTTCTTC.